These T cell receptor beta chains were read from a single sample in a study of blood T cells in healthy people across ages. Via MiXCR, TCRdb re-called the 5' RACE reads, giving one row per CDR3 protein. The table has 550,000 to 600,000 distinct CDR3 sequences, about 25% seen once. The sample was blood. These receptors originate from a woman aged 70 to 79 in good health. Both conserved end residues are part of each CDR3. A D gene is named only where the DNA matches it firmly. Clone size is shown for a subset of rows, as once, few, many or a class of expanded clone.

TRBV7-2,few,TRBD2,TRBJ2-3,TGTGCCAGCAGCTTGAAAGCGGGGGGCCCTAGCACAGATACGCAGTATTTT,CASSLKAGGPSTDTQYF
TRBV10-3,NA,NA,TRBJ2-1,TGTGCCATCAGCCCAGGTGGGGGGCAGGCCTACAATGAGCAGTTCTTC,CAISPGGGQAYNEQFF
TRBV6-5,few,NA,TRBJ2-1,TGTGCCAGCAGTTACTTCCGAACCCTTTCCTACAATGAGCAGTTCTTC,CASSYFRTLSYNEQFF
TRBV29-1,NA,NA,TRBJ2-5,TGCAGCACTAGGGACCAAGCCTCGGAAGAGAGCCAGTACTTC,CSTRDQASEESQYF
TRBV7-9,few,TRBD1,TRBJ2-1,TGTGCCAGCAGCCTCCAGACAGGGGAGCATGAGCAGTTCTTC,CASSLQTGEHEQFF
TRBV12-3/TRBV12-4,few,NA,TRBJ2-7,TGTGCCAGCAACTCCTGGGGGGCGGGTGACGAGCAGTACTTC,CASNSWGAGDEQYF
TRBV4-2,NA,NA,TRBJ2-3,TGTGCCAGCAGCCAAGTATCTCTTGGCACAGATACGCAGTATTTT,CASSQVSLGTDTQYF
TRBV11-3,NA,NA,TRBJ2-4,TGTGCCGGCAGCGCCAGTAAAAACATTCAGTACTTC,CAGSASKNIQYF
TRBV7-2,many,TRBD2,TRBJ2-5,TGTGCCAGCAGCTTTAGCGGGGGGTGGGAGACCCAGTACTTC,CASSFSGGWETQYF
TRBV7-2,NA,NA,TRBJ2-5,TGTGCCAGCAGCTTATTTGGGGGACTCGTCCAAGAGACCCAGTACTTC,CASSLFGGLVQETQYF
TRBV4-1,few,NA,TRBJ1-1,TGCGCTAGCAGCCAAGACATGATGAACACTGAAGCTTTCTTT,CASSQDMMNTEAFF
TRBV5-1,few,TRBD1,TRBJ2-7,TGCGCCAGCAGCGCCAATACAGGGGGCGACGGCTACGAGCAGTACTTC,CASSANTGGDGYEQYF
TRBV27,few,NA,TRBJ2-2,TGTGCCAGCACCCACAACAGGAACACCGGGGAGCTGTTTTTT,CASTHNRNTGELFF
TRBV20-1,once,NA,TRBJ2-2,TGCAGTGCTAGATCTCGTATTAGCGGCACCGGGGAGCTGTTTTTT,CSARSRISGTGELFF
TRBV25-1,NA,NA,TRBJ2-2,TGTGCCAGCATGAGGGCAGGTGGCACCGGGGAGCTGTTTTTT,CASMRAGGTGELFF
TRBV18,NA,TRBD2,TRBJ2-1,TGTGCCAGCTCACCGCTCGGGACTAGCGGGGGCGATGAGCAGTTCTTC,CASSPLGTSGGDEQFF
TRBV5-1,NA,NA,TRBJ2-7,TGCGCCAGCAGCCCCGGGGAGCTCGATCCCTACGAGCAGTACTTC,CASSPGELDPYEQYF
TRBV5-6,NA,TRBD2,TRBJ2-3,TGTGCCAGCAGCTTGGGGCTGCGGGGGATGGGAGATACGCAGTATTTT,CASSLGLRGMGDTQYF
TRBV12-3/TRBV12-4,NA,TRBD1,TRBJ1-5,TGTGCCAGCAGTTACGGGACAGGGGGCCAGCCCCAGCATTTT,CASSYGTGGQPQHF
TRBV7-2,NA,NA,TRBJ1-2,TGTGCCAGCAGCTACCAGGGTTTTGTCTACACCTTC,CASSYQGFVYTF
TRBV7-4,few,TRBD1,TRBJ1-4,TGTGCCAGCAGCTTAGACCGGGACAGCTCGACTAATGAAAAACTGTTTTTT,CASSLDRDSSTNEKLFF
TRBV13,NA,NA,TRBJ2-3,TGTGCCAGCTGTCAAACAACAAACCCCACAGATACGCAGTATTTT,CASCQTTNPTDTQYF
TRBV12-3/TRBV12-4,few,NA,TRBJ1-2,TGTGCCAGCAGTTTTTTTACCCCGACGAGGGGTGGCTACACCTTC,CASSFFTPTRGGYTF
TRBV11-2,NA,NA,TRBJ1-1,TGTGCCAGCAGCGCAGGTGGGGGTAGCAGGGGCGCAGGCGCTTTCTTT,CASSAGGGSRGAGAFF
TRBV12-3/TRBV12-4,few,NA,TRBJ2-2,TGTGCCAGCACCCCTCGGGGGCTAGGTACCGGGGAGCTGTTTTTT,CASTPRGLGTGELFF
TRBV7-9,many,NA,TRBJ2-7,TGCGCCAGCAGCCGGGACGGCTACGAGCAGTACTTC,CASSRDGYEQYF
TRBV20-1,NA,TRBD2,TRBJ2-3,TGCAGTGCTTGGACTAGAAACACAGATACGCAGTATTTT,CSAWTRNTDTQYF
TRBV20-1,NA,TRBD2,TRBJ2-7,TGCAGTGCCTCGACCCTAGCGGGGGACACTAGAGAGCAGTACTTC,CSASTLAGDTREQYF
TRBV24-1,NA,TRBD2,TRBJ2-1,TGTGCCACCAGGGCTAGCGGGGAGGGGTACAATGAGCAGTTCTTC,CATRASGEGYNEQFF
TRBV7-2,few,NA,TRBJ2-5,TGTGCCAGCAGCCCTGACAGGGAGGTAGAGACCCAGTACTTC,CASSPDREVETQYF
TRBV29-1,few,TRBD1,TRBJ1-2,TGCAGCGTTGTCCCTGGACAGGACGGCGACTATGGCTACACCTTC,CSVVPGQDGDYGYTF
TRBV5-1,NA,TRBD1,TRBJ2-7,TGCGCCAGCAGCTTGGGGACAGGTTTGATCTACGAGCAGTACTTC,CASSLGTGLIYEQYF
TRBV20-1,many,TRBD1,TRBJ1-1,TGCAGTGCTAGAGATCCAGGGGGTATTGGGGACACTGAAGCTTTCTTT,CSARDPGGIGDTEAFF
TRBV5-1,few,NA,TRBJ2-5,TGCGCCAGCAGCTTGTTGGGGGCCCAAGAGACCCAGTACTTC,CASSLLGAQETQYF
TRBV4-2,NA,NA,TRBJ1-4,TGTGCCAGCAGCCAAGATCATGACAGGTCAAGAGAAAAACTGTTTTTT,CASSQDHDRSREKLFF
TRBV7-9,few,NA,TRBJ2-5,TGTGCCAGCAGCCCGACTCAGGGGGAGACCCAGTACTTC,CASSPTQGETQYF
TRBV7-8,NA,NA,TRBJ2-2,TGTGCCCTTGGGGACCCAAACACCGGGGAGCTGTTTTTT,CALGDPNTGELFF
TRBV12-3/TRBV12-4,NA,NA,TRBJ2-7,TGTGCCAGCAGTTTGGGGACCGTTGTCGAGCAGTACTTC,CASSLGTVVEQYF
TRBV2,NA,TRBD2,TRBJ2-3,TGTGCCAGCAGTGTGGTAGCGGGGCTTACGCAGTATTTT,CASSVVAGLTQYF
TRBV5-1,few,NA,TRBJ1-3,TGCGCCAGCAGCTTGGACCCTCAGGGATCTGGAAACACCATATATTTT,CASSLDPQGSGNTIYF
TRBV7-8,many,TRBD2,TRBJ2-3,TGTGCCAGCAGCTTTAGCGGGGGGAGGACAGATACGCAGTATTTT,CASSFSGGRTDTQYF
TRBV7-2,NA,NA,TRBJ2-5,TGTGCCAGCAGCTTTAGCGGACAGGCCGGGACCCAGTACTTC,CASSFSGQAGTQYF
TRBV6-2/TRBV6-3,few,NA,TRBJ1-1,TGTGCCAGCAGTTACCAGGGCTCTGAAGCTTTCTTT,CASSYQGSEAFF
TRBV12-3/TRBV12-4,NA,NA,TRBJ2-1,TGTGCCAGCAGTCCACTACGGGAGAGCTCCTACAATGAGCAGTTCTTC,CASSPLRESSYNEQFF
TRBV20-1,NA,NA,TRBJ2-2,TGCAGTGCGGGGGCGGCCGGCGGGGAGCTGTTTTTT,CSAGAAGGELFF
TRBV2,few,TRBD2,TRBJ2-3,TGTGCCAGCAGTCCCTTAGCGGGGGGGCTCGGTAATCTTGCGCAGTATTTT,CASSPLAGGLGNLAQYF
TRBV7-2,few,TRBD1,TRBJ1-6,TGTGCCAGCAGCCCCCAGGGACAGGGGAATTCACCCCTCCACTTT,CASSPQGQGNSPLHF
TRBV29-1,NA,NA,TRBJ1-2,TGCAGCGTTGACGTTAGTGATGGCTACACCTTC,CSVDVSDGYTF
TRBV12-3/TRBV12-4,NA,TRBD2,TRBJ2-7,TGTGCCAGCACCTTGTCGAGTAGCGGGGGGGCCTACGAGCAGTACTTC,CASTLSSSGGAYEQYF
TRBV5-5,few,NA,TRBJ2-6,TGTGCCAGCAGCCTCAGGGAACCCGGCTCTGGGGCCAACGTCCTGACTTTC,CASSLREPGSGANVLTF
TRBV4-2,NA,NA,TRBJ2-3,TGTGCCAGCAGCCAAGGAGGGGACCCCACAGATACGCAGTATTTT,CASSQGGDPTDTQYF
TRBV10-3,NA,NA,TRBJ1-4,TGTGCCATCAGTGATCGGGAAAAACTGTTTTTT,CAISDREKLFF
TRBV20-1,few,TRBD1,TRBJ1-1,TGCAGTGCTAGAGAAGGGGGCTCGAACACTGAAGCTTTCTTT,CSAREGGSNTEAFF
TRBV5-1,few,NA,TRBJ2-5,TGCGCCAGCAACGAACCTCAAGAGACCCAGTACTTC,CASNEPQETQYF
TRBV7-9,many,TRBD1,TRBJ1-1,TGTGCCAGCAGCTTAGCCTCGACAGGGGCTGAAGCTTTCTTT,CASSLASTGAEAFF